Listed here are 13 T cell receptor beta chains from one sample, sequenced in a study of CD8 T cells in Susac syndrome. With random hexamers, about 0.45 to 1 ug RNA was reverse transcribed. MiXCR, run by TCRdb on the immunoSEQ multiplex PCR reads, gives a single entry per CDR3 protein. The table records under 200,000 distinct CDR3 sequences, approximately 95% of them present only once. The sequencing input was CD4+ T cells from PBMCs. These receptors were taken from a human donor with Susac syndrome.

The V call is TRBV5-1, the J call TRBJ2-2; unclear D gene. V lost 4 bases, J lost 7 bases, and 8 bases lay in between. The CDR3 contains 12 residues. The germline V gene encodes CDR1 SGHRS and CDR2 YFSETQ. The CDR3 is CASSTSGGELFF. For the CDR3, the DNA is TGCGCCAGCAGCACTTCAGGCGGGGAGCTGTTTTTT.

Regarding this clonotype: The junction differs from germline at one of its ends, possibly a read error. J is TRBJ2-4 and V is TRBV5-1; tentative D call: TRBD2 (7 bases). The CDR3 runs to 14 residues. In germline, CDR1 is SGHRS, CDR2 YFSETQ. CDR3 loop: CASSLEGGENVQYF. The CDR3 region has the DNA TGCGCCAGCAGCTTGGAGGGGGGGGAAAACGTTCAGTACTTC.

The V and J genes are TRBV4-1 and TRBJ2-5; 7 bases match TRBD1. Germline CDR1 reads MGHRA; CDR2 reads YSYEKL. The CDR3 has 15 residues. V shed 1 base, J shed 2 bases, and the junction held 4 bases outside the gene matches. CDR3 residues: CASSQVGQLQETQYF. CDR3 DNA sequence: TGCGCCAGCAGCCAAGTGGGACAGCTTCAAGAGACCCAGTACTTC.

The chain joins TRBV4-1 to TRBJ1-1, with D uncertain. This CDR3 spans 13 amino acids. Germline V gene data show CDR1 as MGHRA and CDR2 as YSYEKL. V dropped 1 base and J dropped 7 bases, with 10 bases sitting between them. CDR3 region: CASSQGRVFEAFF. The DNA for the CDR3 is TGCGCCAGCAGCCAAGGCAGAGTTTTTGAAGCTTTCTTT.

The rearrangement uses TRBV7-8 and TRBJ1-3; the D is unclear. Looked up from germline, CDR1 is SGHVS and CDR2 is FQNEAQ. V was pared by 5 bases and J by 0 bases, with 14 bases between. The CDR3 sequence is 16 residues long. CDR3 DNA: TGTGCCAGCAGCGCGAGGCGGGCTCTCTCTGGAAACACCATATATTTT. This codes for CASSARRALSGNTIYF.

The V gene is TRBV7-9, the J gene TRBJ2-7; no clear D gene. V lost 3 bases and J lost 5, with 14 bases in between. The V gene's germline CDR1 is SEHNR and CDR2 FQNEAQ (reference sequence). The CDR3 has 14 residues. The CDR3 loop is CASSFSRTGNEQYV. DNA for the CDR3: TGTGCCAGCAGCTTCAGCCGGACGGGCAACGAGCAGTACGTC.

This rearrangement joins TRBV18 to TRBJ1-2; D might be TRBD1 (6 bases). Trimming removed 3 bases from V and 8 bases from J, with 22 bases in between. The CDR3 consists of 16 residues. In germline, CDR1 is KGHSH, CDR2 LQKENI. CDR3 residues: CASSPDPGARPGGYTF. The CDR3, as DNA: TGTGCCAGCTCACCCGACCCGGGGGCACGCCCTGGAGGCTACACCTTC.

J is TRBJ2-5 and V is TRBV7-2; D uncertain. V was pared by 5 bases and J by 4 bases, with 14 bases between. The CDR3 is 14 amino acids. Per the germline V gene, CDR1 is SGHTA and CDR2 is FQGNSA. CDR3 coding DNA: TGTGCCAGCAGCAGCCTGATGGGCCGAGAGACCCAGTACTTC. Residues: CASSSLMGRETQYF.

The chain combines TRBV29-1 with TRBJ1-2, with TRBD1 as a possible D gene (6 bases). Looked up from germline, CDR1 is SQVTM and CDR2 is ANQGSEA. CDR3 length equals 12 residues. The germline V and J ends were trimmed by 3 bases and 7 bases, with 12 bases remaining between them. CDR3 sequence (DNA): TGCAGCGTTGAGGGCAGGGGTAGTGGCTACACCTTC. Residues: CSVEGRGSGYTF.

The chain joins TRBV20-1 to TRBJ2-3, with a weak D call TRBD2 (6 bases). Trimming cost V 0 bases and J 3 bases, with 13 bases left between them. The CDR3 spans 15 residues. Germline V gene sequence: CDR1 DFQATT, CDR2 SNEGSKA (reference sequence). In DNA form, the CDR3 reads TGCAGTGCTAGAGATGATCGGGAGATAACAGATACGCAGTATTTT. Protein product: CSARDDREITDTQYF.

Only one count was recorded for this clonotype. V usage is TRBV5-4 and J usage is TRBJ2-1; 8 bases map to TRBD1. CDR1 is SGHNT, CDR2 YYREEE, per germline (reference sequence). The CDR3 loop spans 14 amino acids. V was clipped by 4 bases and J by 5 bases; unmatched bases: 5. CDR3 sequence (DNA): TGTGCCAGCAGCCTCCGGACAGGGCACAATGAGCAGTTCTTC. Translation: CASSLRTGHNEQFF. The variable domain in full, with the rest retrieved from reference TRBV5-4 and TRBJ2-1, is ETGVTQSPTHLIKTRGQQVTLRCSSQSGHNTVSWYQQALGQGPQFIFQYYREEENGRGNFPPRFSGLQFPNYSSELNVNALELDDSALYLCASSLRTGHNEQFFGPGTRLTVL.

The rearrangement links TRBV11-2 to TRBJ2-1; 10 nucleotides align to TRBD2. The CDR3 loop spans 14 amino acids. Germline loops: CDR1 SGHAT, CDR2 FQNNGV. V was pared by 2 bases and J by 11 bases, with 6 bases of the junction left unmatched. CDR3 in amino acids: CASSLKLAGVQQFF. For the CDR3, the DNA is TGTGCCAGCAGCTTAAAGCTAGCGGGAGTCCAGCAGTTCTTC. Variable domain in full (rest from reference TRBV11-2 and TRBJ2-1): EAGVAQSPRYKIIEKRQSVAFWCNPISGHATLYWYQQILGQGPKLLIQFQNNGVVDDSQLPKDRFSAERLKGVDSTLKIQPAKLEDSAVYLCASSLKLAGVQQFFGPGTRLTVL.

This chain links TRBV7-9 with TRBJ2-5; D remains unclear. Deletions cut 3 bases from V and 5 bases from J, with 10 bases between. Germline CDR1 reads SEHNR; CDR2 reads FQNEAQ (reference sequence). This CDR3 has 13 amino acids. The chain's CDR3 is CASSFGQMETQYF. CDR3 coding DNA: TGTGCCAGCAGCTTTGGGCAGATGGAGACCCAGTACTTC.